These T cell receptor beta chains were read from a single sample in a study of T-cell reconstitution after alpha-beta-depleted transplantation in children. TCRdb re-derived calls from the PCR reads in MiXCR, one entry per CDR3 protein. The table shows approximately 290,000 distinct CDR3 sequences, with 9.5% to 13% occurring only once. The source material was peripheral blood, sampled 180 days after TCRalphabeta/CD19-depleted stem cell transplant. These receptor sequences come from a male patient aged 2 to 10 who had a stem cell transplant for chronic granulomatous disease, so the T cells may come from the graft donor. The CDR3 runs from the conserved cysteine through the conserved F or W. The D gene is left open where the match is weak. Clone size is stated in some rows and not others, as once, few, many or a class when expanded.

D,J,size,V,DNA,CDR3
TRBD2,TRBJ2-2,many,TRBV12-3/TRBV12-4,TGTGCCAGCAGGAGCGGACTAGCGGGAATAACCGGGGAGCTGTTTTTT,CASRSGLAGITGELFF
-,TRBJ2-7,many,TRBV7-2,TGTGCCAGCAGCTTAGCGTGGGGCAAGCGCGACGAGCAGTACTTC,CASSLAWGKRDEQYF
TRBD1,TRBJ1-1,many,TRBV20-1,TGCAGTGCTCCAGACAGGGGCGCGACTGAAGCTTTCTTT,CSAPDRGATEAFF
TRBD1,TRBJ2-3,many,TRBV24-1,TGTGCCACCAGGGGAGACAGGGGGCCCACAGATACGCAGTATTTT,CATRGDRGPTDTQYF
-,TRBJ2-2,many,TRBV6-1,TGTGCCAGCAGTGTACAACAGGGGAGGCTTTGGAACACCGGGGAGCTGTTTTTT,CASSVQQGRLWNTGELFF
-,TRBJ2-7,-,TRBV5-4,TGTGCCAGCAGGGCCCAGGCAGGGTGCTACGAGCAGTACTTC,CASRAQAGCYEQYF
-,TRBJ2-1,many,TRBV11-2,TGTGCCAGCAGCTTATCCTACAACAATGAGCAGTTCTTC,CASSLSYNNEQFF
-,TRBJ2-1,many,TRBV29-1,TGCAGCGGCTACGGAACCGATGATGAGCAGTTCTTC,CSGYGTDDEQFF
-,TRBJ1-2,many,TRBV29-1,TGCAGCGTTGCTTGGCAGGGGTATGGCTACACCTTC,CSVAWQGYGYTF
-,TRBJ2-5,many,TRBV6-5,TGTGCCAGCAGTTACGGCGGAGTGCAGGAGACCCAGTACTTC,CASSYGGVQETQYF
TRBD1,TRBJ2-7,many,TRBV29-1,TGCAGCGTATGGGACAGTACCTACGAGCAGTACTTC,CSVWDSTYEQYF
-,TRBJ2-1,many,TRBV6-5,TGTGCCAGCAGTTCCCGGACTGGGCGGTCCTACAATGAGCAGTTCTTC,CASSSRTGRSYNEQFF
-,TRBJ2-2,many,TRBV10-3,TGTGCCATCAGAGACAGCACCGGGGAGCTGTTTTTT,CAIRDSTGELFF
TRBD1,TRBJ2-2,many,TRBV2,TGTGCCAGCAGTGAAACTACAGGGGGAAGAACCGGGGAGCTGTTTTTT,CASSETTGGRTGELFF
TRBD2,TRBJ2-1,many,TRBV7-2,TGTGCCAGCAGCTTATCGGGACTAGCTTCCAATGAGCAGTTCTTC,CASSLSGLASNEQFF
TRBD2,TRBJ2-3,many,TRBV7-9,TGTGCCAGCAGCTTCCTAGCGGGAGGGGCCACAGATACGCAGTATTTT,CASSFLAGGATDTQYF
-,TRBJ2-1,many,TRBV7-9,TGTGCCAGCAGAGGGTTCAATGAGCAGTTCTTC,CASRGFNEQFF
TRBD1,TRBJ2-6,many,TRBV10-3,TGTGCCATCAGTGAGTCATGGGACAGGAAGAACGTCCTGACTTTC,CAISESWDRKNVLTF
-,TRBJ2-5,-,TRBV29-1,TGCAGCGCAGAACAAGAGACCCAGTACTTC,CSAEQETQYF
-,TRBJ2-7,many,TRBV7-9,TGTGCCAGCAGCCCCAACAAGGAGCAGTACTTC,CASSPNKEQYF
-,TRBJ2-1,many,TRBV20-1,TGCAGTGCGTATTTTTCCAGTGAGCAGTTCTTC,CSAYFSSEQFF
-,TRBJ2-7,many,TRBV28,TGTGCCAGCAGTTTATCCCGGCAAAGATTAAAGGGGCTCGAGCAGTACTTC,CASSLSRQRLKGLEQYF
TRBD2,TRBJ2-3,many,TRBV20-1,TGCAGTGCTAGGGGACTAGCGGGGGCAGGAGATACGCAGTATTTT,CSARGLAGAGDTQYF
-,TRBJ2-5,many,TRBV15,TGTGCCACCAGCTGCCTGATGCGGCTGGGGGAAGAGACCCAGTACTTC,CATSCLMRLGEETQYF
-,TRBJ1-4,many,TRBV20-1,TGCAGTGCTAGAAGCAGGGGCGAAAAACTGTTTTTT,CSARSRGEKLFF
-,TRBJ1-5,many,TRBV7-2,TGTGCCAGCAGCTTAGTGGTCGGCAATCAGCCCCAGCATTTT,CASSLVVGNQPQHF
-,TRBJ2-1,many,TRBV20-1,TGCAGTGCTATGTCTGATGAGCAGTTCTTC,CSAMSDEQFF
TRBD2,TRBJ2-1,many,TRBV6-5,TGTGCCAGCAGTTATAAGCTAGCGGGAGGGCCGGTGCGCTCCAATGAGCAGTTCTTC,CASSYKLAGGPVRSNEQFF
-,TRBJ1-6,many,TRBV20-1,TGCAGTGCTAGCGGCCCCGCGCCGGGTTCACCCCTCCACTTT,CSASGPAPGSPLHF
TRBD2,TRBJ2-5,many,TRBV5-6,TGTGCCAGCAGCCCAATGGGCGGGAGGGCCGGAGAGACCCAGTACTTC,CASSPMGGRAGETQYF
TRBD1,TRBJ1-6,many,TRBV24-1,TGTGCCACCAGTGATTTACAGGGGGCAAATTCACCCCTCCACTTT,CATSDLQGANSPLHF
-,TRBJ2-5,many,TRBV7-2,TGTGCCAGCAGCTTAGGTGCAGAGACCCAGTACTTC,CASSLGAETQYF
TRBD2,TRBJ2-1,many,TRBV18,TGTGCCAGCTCAGGGAGCGGGAGTACCAATGAGCAGTTCTTC,CASSGSGSTNEQFF
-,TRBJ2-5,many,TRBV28,TGTGCCAGCAGTTTACAGGGGAGGTATCAAGAGACCCAGTACTTC,CASSLQGRYQETQYF
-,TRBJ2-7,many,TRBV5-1,TGCGCCAGCGCCACAGAGGGTGCCCTCCAGCAGTACTTC,CASATEGALQQYF
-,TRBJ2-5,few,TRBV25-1,TGTGCCAGCAGTGAATACGGAGGTAGAGAGACCCAGTACTTC,CASSEYGGRETQYF
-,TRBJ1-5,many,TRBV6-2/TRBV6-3,TGTGCCAGCAGTTACTGGTATAGCAATCAGCCCCAGCATTTT,CASSYWYSNQPQHF
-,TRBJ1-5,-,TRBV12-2,TGTGCAAGTCGCACCAGGACAGGACCTTCCGATCAGCCCCAGCATTTT,CASRTRTGPSDQPQHF
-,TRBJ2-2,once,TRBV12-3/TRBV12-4,TGTGCCAGCACTCCGAGCCTGTCCGGGGAGCTGTTTTTT,CASTPSLSGELFF
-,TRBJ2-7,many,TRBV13,TGTGCCAGCAGCTTAGCGGACCTAGAAGAGCAGTACTTC,CASSLADLEEQYF
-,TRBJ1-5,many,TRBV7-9,TGTGCCAGCAGCTCCGACGATCAGCCCCAGCATTTT,CASSSDDQPQHF
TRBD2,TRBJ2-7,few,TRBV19,TGTGCCAGTAGTACGCGCAGGGAGGGCGAGCAGTACTTC,CASSTRREGEQYF
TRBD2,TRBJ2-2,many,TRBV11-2,TGTGCCAGCAGCTTATTCGGACTAGCGGGACGAACGAACACCGGGGAGCTGTTTTTT,CASSLFGLAGRTNTGELFF
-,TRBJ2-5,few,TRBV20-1,TGCAGTGCTAGAGATTACGGAGAGACCCAGTACTTC,CSARDYGETQYF
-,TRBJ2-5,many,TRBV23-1,TGCGCCGTACACCCACGCAGGTTCTGGGCCCAGTACTTC,CAVHPRRFWAQYF
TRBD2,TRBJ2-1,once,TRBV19,TGTGCCAGTGGTATACTAGCGGGTAGCTCCTACAGTGAGCAGTTCTTC,CASGILAGSSYSEQFF
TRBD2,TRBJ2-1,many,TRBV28,TGTGCCAGCATTAAACCGGGACTAGCTATTCCCCTCGAATACAATGAGCAGTTCTTC,CASIKPGLAIPLEYNEQFF
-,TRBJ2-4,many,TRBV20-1,TGCAGTGCTAGTCTCGGACACGAGACCTTAGCCAAAAACATTCAGTACTTC,CSASLGHETLAKNIQYF